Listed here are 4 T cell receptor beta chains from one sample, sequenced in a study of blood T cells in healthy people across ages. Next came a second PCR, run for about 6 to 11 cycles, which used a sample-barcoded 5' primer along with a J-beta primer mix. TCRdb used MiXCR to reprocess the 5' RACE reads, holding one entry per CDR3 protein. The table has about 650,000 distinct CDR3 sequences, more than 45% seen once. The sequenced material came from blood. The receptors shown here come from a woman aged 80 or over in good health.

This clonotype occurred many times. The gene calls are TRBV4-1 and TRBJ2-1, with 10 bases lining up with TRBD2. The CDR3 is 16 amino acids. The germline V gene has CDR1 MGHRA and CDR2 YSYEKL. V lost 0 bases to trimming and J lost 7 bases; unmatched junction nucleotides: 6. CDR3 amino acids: CASSQDSAGGGNEQFF. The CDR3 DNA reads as TGCGCCAGCAGCCAAGATTCAGCGGGAGGGGGTAATGAGCAGTTCTTC.

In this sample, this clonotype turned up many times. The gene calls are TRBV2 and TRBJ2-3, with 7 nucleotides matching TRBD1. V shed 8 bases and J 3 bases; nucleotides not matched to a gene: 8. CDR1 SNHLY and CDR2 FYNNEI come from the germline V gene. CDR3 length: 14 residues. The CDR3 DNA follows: TGTGCCAGCGGCCGAGAACAGGGGACAGATACGCAGTATTTT. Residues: CASGREQGTDTQYF.

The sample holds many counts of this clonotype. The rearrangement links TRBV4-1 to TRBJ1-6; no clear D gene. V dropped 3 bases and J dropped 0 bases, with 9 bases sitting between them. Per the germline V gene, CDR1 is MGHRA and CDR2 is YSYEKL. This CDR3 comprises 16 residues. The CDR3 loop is CASSHTSSSYNSPLHF. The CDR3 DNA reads TGCGCCAGCAGCCATACATCGAGCTCCTATAATTCACCCCTCCACTTT.

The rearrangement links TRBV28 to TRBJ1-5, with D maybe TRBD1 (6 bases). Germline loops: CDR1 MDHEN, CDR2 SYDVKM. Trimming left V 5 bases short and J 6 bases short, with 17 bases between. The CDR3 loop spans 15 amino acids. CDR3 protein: CASSTAQGGGQPQHF. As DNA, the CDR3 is TGTGCCAGCAGTACCGCGCAGGGAGGGGGTCAGCCCCAGCATTTT.